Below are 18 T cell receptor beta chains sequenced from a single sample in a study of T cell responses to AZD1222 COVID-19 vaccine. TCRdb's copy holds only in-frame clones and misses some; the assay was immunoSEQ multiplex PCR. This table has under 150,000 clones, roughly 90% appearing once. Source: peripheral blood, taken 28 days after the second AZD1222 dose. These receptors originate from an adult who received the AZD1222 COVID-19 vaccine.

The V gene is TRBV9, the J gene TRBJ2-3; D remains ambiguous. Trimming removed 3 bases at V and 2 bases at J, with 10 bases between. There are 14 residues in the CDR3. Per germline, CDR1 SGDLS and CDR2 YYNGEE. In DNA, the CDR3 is TGTGCCAGCAGCGGCGACGGCTACACAGATACGCAGTATTTT. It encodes CASSGDGYTDTQYF.

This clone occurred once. The CDR3 spells CASSSPMDLRGTEAFF. DNA of the CDR3: TGTGCCAGCAGCTCCCCCATGGATCTTCGGGGGACTGAAGCTTTCTTT. This chain connects TRBV6-2 or TRBV6-3 to TRBJ1-1, with D possibly matching TRBD1 (5 bases). The CDR3 spans 16 residues. With 6 bases removed from V and 5 bases from J, the gap between germline ends came to 22 bases. Germline values: CDR1 MNHEY, CDR2 SVGEGT.

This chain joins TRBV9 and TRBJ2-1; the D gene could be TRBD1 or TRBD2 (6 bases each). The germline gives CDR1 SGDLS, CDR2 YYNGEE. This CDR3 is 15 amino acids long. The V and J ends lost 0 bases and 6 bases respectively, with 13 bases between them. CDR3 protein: CASSVVPKGGNEQFF. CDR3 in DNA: TGTGCCAGCAGCGTAGTCCCAAAGGGGGGCAATGAGCAGTTCTTC.

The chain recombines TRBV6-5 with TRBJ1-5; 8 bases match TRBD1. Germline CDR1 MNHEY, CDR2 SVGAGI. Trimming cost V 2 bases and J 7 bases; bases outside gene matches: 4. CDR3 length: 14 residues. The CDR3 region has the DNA TGTGCCAGCAGTTACCACAGGGGGGACCAGCCCCAGCATTTT. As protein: CASSYHRGDQPQHF.

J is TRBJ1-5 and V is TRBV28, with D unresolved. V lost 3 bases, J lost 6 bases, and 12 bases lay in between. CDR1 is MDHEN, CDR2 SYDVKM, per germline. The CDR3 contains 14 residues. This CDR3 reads CASSFNTDSQPQHF. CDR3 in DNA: TGTGCCAGCAGTTTTAATACAGACTCTCAGCCCCAGCATTTT.

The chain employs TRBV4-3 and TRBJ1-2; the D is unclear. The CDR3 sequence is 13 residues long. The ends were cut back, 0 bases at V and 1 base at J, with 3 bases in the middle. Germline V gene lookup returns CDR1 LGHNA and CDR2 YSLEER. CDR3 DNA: TGCGCCAGCAGCCAAGATTTTAACTATGGCTACACCTTC. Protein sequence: CASSQDFNYGYTF.

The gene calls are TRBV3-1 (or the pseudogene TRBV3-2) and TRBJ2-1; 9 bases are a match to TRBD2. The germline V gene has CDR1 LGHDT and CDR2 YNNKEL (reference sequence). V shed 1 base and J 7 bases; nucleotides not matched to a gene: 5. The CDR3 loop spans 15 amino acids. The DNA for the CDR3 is TGTGCCAGCAGCCAAGGACGCGGGGGGGGAAATGAGCAGTTCTTC. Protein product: CASSQGRGGGNEQFF.

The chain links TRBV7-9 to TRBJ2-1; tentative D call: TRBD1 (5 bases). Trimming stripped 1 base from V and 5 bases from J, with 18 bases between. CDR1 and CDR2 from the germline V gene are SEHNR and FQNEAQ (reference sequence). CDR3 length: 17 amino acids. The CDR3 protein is CASSLVRSAGIHNEQFF. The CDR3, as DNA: TGTGCCAGCAGCTTAGTTCGGTCGGCAGGGATCCACAATGAGCAGTTCTTC.

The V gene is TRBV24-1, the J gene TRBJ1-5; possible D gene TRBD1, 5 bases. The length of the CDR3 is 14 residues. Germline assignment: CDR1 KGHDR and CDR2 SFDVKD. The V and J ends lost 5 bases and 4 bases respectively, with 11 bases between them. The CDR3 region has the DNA TGTGCCACCAGTGGAGGCGCAGGGAATCAGCCCCAGCATTTT. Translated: CATSGGAGNQPQHF.

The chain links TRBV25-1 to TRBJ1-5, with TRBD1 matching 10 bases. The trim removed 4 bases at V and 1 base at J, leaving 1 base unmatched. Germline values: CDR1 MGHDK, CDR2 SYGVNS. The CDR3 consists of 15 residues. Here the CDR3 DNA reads TGTGCCAGCAGTGGACAGGGGGCGAGCAATCAGCCCCAGCATTTT. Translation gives CASSGQGASNQPQHF. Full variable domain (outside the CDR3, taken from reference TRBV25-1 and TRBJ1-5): EADIYQTPRYLVIGTGKKITLECSQTMGHDKMYWYQQDPGMELHLIHYSYGVNSTEKGDLSSESTVSRIRTEHFPLTLESARPSHTSQYLCASSGQGASNQPQHFGDGTRLSIL.

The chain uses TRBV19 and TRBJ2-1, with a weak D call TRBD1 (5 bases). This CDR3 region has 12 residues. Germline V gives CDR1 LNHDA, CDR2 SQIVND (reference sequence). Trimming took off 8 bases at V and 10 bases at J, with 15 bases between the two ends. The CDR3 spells CASQRHSGEQFF. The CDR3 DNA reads TGTGCCAGTCAAAGACATTCAGGGGAGCAGTTCTTC. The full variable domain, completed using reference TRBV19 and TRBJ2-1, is DGGITQSPKYLFRKEGQNVTLSCEQNLNHDAMYWYRQDPGQGLRLIYYSQIVNDFQKGDIAEGYSVSREKKESFPLTVTSAQKNPTAFYLCASQRHSGEQFFGPGTRLTVL.

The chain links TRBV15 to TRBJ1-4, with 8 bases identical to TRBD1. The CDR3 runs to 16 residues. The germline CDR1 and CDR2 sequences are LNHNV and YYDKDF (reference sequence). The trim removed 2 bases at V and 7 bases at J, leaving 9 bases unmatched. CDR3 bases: TGTGCCACCAGCAGACCCCACAGGGGACAGGTTGAAAAACTGTTTTTT. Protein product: CATSRPHRGQVEKLFF.

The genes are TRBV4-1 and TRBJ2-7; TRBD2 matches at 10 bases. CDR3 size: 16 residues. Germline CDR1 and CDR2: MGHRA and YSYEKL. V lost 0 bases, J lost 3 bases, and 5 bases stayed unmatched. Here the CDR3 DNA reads TGCGCCAGCAGCCAAGATTTAGCGGGGGGCTACTACGAGCAGTACTTC. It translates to CASSQDLAGGYYEQYF.

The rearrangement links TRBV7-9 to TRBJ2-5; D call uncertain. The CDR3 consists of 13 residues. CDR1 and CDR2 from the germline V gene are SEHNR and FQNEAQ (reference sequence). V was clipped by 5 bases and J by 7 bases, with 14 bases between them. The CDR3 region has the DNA TGTGCCAGCAGCGACACAACACTTGGGACCCAGTACTTC. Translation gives CASSDTTLGTQYF.

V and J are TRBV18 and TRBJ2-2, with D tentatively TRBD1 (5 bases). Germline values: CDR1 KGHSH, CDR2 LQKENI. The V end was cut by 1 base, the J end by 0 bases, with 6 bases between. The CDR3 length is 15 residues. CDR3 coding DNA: TGTGCCAGCTCACCACAGGGGACGAACACCGGGGAGCTGTTTTTT. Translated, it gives CASSPQGTNTGELFF.

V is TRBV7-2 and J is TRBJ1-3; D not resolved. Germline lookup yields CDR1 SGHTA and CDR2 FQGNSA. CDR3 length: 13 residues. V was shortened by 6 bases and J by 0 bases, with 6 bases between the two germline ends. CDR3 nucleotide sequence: TGTGCCAGCAGGGAGCGCTCTGGAAACACCATATATTTT. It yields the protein CASRERSGNTIYF.

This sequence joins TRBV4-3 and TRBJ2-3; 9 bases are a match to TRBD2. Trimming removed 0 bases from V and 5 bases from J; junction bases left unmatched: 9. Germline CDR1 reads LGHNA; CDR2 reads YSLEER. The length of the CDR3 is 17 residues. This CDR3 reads CASSQEPSGMRLDTQYF. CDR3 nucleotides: TGCGCCAGCAGCCAAGAACCTAGCGGGATGCGTTTAGATACGCAGTATTTT.

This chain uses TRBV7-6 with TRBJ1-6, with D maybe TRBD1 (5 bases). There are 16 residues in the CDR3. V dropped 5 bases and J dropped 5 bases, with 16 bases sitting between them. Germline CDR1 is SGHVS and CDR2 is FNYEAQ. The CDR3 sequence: CASSLKGARNNSPLHF. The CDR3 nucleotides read TGTGCCAGCAGCCTCAAAGGGGCTCGAAATAATTCACCCCTCCACTTT.